The text below deals with one TCR beta chain. Its specificity is unknown. CD8 cells classed as naive were CD45RO-negative and positively selected for CCR7, excluding terminally differentiated effector memory CD45RA+ cells. Nashville, Tennessee was home to all donors, each a Caucasian adult. The V gene's germline CDR1 is SGDLS and CDR2 YYNGEE. Losses at the gene ends were 3 bases for V and 1 base for J; bases not matched to a gene: 6. This CDR3 region has 17 residues. Authors' analysis steps: Filtering was not the same, since immunoSEQ gave junction-only sequences without quality scores. The method was immunoSEQ multiplex PCR; TCRdb's version includes in-frame clones alone and lacks a portion of them. For V, J and clone size, that table is used; D and trimming come from the DNA. The data hold millions of clones, with over 85% observed a single time. The sample belongs to a study of shared clonotypes between healthy human individuals.

Study-level results: Memory subsets had estimated richness that was generally smaller than that of naive subsets. Compared with clonotypes that all four donors shared, non-shared clonotypes had lower generation probabilities.

The source of this sequence is a man between 18 and 35 years old in good health. V and J are TRBV9 and TRBJ2-2; 10 bases fit TRBD1. Sequenced sample: naive CD8+ T cells sorted from blood. CDR3 protein: CASSAQRTGGNTGELFF. DNA for the CDR3: TGTGCCAGCAGCGCCCAGAGGACAGGGGGGAACACCGGGGAGCTGTTTTTT. Full variable domain (outside the CDR3, taken from reference TRBV9 and TRBJ2-2): DSGVTQTPKHLITATGQRVTLRCSPRSGDLSVYWYQQSLDQGLQFLIQYYNGEERAKGNILERFSAQQFPDLHSELNLSSLELGDSALYFCASSAQRTGGNTGELFFGEGSRLTVL.